The clone carrying this T cell receptor (beta chain) has a handful of counts. Its antigen is unidentified. Healthy individuals of Caucasian origin from Russia, aged roughly 6 to 95, served as donors. In each sample, at least 7 million PBMCs were isolated. This record belongs to a study of blood T cells in healthy people across ages. Through a sample-barcoded 5' primer and a J-beta primer mix, a second PCR was run for roughly 6 to 11 cycles. Every cDNA molecule bore a tag from a template-switch adaptor containing 12 random nucleotides. One entry per CDR3 protein, called by TCRdb with MiXCR from the 5' RACE reads. The sample lists 1.5 million to 2 million distinct CDR3 sequences; roughly 50% were seen once. Germline lookup yields CDR1 SNHLY and CDR2 FYNNEI. The V segment lost 2 bases and the J segment 2 bases; nucleotides outside the gene matches: 6. The CDR3 runs to 15 residues. Study-wide findings and caveats: The fall in TCR beta diversity per million T cells was roughly linear with age.

The sample consisted of blood. The sequence came from a woman aged 35 to 49 in good health. This chain joins TRBV2 and TRBJ2-7; 7 nucleotides match TRBD1. The CDR3 DNA follows: TGTGCCAGCAGTGAATCCGTAGGGGGCCCCTACGAGCAGTACTTC. This sequence encodes CASSESVGGPYEQYF.